This is a list of T cell receptor beta chains from one sample in a study of OX40 agonist ivuxolimab in advanced cancers. Profiling relied on immunoSEQ multiplex PCR, and the TCRdb table lists in-frame clones only, not all of them. There are about 110,000 clones in the sample; approximately 89% occur only once, and under 0.85% lies in the top ten. Sequenced here: CD4+ or CD8+ T cells sorted from blood, sampled in a trial of the OX40 agonist ivuxolimab. These receptors were obtained from an adult with an advanced solid tumor such as melanoma, head and neck, liver or kidney cancer. Both conserved end residues are part of each CDR3. D genes are given only for firm matches.

J gene,V gene,D gene,CDR3 protein
TRBJ2-7,TRBV11-2,TRBD1,CASSIQGVPSYEQYF
TRBJ2-4,TRBV2,-,CASSEERPRDIQYF
TRBJ2-7,TRBV11-2,TRBD1,CASSSDRVREQYF
TRBJ2-3,TRBV5-1,-,CASSFNGDTQYF
TRBJ2-7,TRBV7-2,TRBD2,CASSLRVAGGVSYEQYF
TRBJ2-7,TRBV7-3,-,CASSLGGTVGYEQYF
TRBJ2-1,TRBV5-4,TRBD2,CASSLGGRAVNEQFF
TRBJ1-3,TRBV7-2,-,CASSFQTSSGNTIYF
TRBJ1-2,TRBV4-2,-,CASSQELAEPLGYTF
TRBJ1-5,TRBV19,TRBD1,CASRGDRGRATNQPQHF
TRBJ2-1,TRBV5-4,TRBD2,CASSPVPSGSNEQFF
TRBJ2-5,TRBV14,TRBD1,CASSQLGTALGGTQYF
TRBJ1-1,TRBV6-1,-,CASSKVLGPGTEAFF
TRBJ1-1,TRBV7-9,TRBD1,CASSTTTGSTEAFF
TRBJ1-3,TRBV7-3,-,CASSPPSGNTIYF
TRBJ2-2,TRBV27,TRBD2,CASSLRPPGLASGELFF